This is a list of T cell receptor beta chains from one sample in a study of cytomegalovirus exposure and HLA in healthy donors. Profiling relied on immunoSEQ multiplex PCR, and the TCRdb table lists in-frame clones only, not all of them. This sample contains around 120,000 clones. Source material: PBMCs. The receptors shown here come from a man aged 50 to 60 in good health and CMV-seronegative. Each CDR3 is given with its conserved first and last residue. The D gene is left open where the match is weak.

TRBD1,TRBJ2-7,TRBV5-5,CASSLFLDRGRLSGEQYF,TGTGCCAGCAGCTTATTCTTAGACAGGGGTCGGTTATCGGGTGAGCAGTACTTC
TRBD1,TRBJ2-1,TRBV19,CASRQGNEQFF,TGTGCCAGCCGACAGGGGAATGAGCAGTTCTTC
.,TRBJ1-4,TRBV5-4,CASSDDISGSNEKLFF,TGTGCCAGCAGCGACGACATTTCGGGAAGTAATGAAAAACTGTTTTTT
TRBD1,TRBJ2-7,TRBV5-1,CASSDSGGGWYEQYF,TGCGCCAGCAGCGACTCAGGGGGCGGTTGGTACGAGCAGTACTTC
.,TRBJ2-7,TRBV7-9,CASSPFREDKDYEQYF,TGTGCCAGCAGCCCCTTCAGGGAAGATAAGGACTACGAGCAGTACTTC
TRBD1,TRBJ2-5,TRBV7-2,CASSLPAGGTETQYF,TGTGCCAGCAGCTTACCGGCAGGGGGCACAGAGACCCAGTACTTC
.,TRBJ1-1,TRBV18,CASSPLGIQGNTEAFF,TGTGCCAGCTCACCACTGGGGATACAGGGGAACACTGAAGCTTTCTTT
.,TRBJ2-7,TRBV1,CTSSQDRPPTGLVNEQYF,TGCACCAGCAGCCAAGATCGGCCCCCCACGGGACTAGTCAACGAGCAGTACTTC
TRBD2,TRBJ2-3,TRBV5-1,CASSLSSGGLQLTDTQYF,TGCGCCAGCAGCTTGAGTAGCGGGGGGCTCCAGTTAACAGATACGCAGTATTTT
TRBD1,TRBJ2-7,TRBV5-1,CASSPGQSYEQYF,TGCGCCAGCAGCCCGGGACAGTCCTACGAGCAGTACTTC
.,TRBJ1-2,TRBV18,CASSPPTSTGANYGYTF,TGTGCCAGCTCACCACCGACATCTACAGGAGCTAACTATGGCTACACCTTC
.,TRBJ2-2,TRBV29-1,CSVGQPNTGELFF,TGCAGCGTTGGACAGCCGAACACCGGGGAGCTGTTTTTT
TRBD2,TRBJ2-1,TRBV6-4,CASSAGTNNEQFF,TGTGCCAGCAGTGCCGGGACTAACAATGAGCAGTTCTTC
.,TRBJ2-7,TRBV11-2,CASSLEGTPSYEQYF,TGTGCCAGCAGCTTAGAAGGGACACCGTCCTACGAGCAGTACTTC
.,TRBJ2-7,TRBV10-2,CASRLGGSSYEQYF,TGCGCCAGCAGACTAGGCGGCAGCTCCTACGAGCAGTACTTC
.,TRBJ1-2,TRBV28,CASRATGENGYTF,TGTGCCAGCAGGGCGACAGGAGAGAATGGCTACACCTTC
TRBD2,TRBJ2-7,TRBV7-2,CASSLGREGPYEQYF,TGTGCCAGCAGCTTGGGGCGGGAGGGCCCCTACGAGCAGTACTTC
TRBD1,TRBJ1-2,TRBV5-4,CASSADRGYGYTF,TGTGCCAGCAGCGCGGACAGGGGATATGGCTACACCTTC
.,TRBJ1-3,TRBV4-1,CASSLPPLTASGNTIYF,TGCGCCAGCAGCCTCCCCCCCTTGACAGCCTCTGGAAACACCATATATTTT
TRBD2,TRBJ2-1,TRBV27,CASSPTLRREGWNEQFF,TGTGCCAGCAGCCCAACCCTGAGGCGGGAGGGGTGGAATGAGCAGTTCTTC
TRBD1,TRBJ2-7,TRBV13,CASSLAGTGIVYEQYF,TGTGCCAGCAGCTTAGCCGGGACAGGGATCGTCTACGAGCAGTACTTC
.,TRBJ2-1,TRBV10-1,CASSESIVFAGRSSYNEQFF,TGCGCCAGCAGTGAGTCGATCGTTTTTGCGGGGCGAAGCTCCTACAATGAGCAGTTCTTC
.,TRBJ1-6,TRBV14,CASSLSPWGNSPLHF,TGTGCCAGCAGCCTCTCCCCATGGGGCAATTCACCCCTCCACTTT
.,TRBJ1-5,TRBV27,CASRPRGEARSNQPQHF,TGTGCCAGCAGACCGCGGGGGGAAGCACGGAGCAATCAGCCCCAGCATTTT
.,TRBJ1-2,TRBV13,CASRVSGAYGYTF,TGTGCCAGCAGGGTTAGCGGTGCCTATGGCTACACCTTC
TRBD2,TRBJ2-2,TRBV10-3,CAISASGDQFTGELFF,TGTGCCATCAGTGCTAGCGGGGACCAATTCACCGGGGAGCTGTTTTTT
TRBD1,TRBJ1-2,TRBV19,CASSTRDRGYGYTF,TGTGCCAGTAGCACCCGGGACAGGGGCTATGGCTACACCTTC
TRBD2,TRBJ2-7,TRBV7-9,CASRMTSGTYEQYF,TGTGCCAGCAGAATGACTAGCGGAACCTACGAGCAGTACTTC
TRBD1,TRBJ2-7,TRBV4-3,CASSTGWEQGVEQHF,TGCGCCAGCAGCACCGGGTGGGAACAGGGGGTCGAGCAGCACTTC
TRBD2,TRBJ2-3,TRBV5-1,CASSLTSGGRTDTQYF,TGCGCCAGCAGCCTTACTAGCGGAGGGCGCACAGATACGCAGTATTTT
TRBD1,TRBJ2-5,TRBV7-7,CASSPQGTPRETQYF,TGTGCTAGCAGCCCACAGGGGACGCCGAGGGAGACCCAGTACTTC
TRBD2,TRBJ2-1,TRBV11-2,CASSFVAGGGEQFF,TGTGCCAGCAGCTTTGTAGCGGGGGGAGGTGAGCAGTTCTTC
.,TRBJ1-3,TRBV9,CASSNLAGQATARNTIYF,TGTGCCAGCAGCAATCTCGCGGGCCAGGCTACGGCGAGAAACACCATATATTTT
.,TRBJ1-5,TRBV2,CASNREIDQPQHF,TGTGCCAGCAACAGGGAGATTGATCAGCCCCAGCATTTT
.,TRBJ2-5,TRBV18,CASSPSPGLVQETQYF,TGTGCCAGCTCACCATCACCTGGCCTCGTTCAAGAGACCCAGTACTTC
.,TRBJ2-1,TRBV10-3,CAISEGGGRTYNEQFF,TGTGCCATCAGTGAGGGGGGCGGGAGAACCTACAATGAGCAGTTCTTC
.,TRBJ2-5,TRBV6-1,CASGQGETQYF,TGTGCCAGCGGTCAGGGGGAGACCCAGTACTTC
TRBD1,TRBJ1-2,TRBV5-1,CASSLGVGQGIYGYTF,TGCGCCAGCAGCTTGGGTGTGGGACAGGGTATCTATGGCTACACCTTC
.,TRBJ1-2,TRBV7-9,CASSLVGAQSYGYTF,TGTGCCAGCAGCTTAGTAGGGGCACAGAGCTATGGCTACACCTTC
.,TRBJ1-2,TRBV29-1,CSVELRLNYGYTF,TGCAGCGTTGAATTGAGACTGAACTATGGCTACACCTTC
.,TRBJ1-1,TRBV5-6,CASSFLGQTSEAFF,TGTGCCAGCAGCTTCCTCGGACAGACATCTGAAGCTTTCTTT
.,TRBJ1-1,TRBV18,CASSPNRSPYGAFF,TGTGCCAGCTCACCTAACAGGTCCCCCTACGGGGCTTTCTTT
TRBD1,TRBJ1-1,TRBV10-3,CAIRGDRAAEAFF,TGTGCCATCAGGGGGGACAGGGCAGCTGAAGCTTTCTTT
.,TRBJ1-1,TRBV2,CASSLIGGSEAFF,TGTGCCAGCAGTCTTATCGGGGGGTCTGAAGCTTTCTTT
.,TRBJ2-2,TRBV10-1,CASSSDRGELFF,TGCGCCAGCAGTTCTGACAGGGGGGAGCTGTTTTTT
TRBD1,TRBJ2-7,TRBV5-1,CASSFGTGPSYEQYF,TGCGCCAGCAGCTTCGGGACAGGGCCCTCCTACGAGCAGTACTTC
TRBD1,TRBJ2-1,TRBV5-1,CASSLGQGSYNEQFF,TGCGCCAGCAGCTTAGGACAGGGCTCCTACAATGAGCAGTTCTTC
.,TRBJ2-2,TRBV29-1,CSVGGRGGTGELFF,TGCAGCGTCGGAGGGAGGGGGGGCACCGGGGAGCTGTTTTTT
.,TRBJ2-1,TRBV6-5,CASTKTGYNEQFF,TGTGCCAGCACCAAGACAGGCTACAATGAGCAGTTCTTC
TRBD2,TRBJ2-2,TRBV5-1,CASGRGDPNTGELFF,TGCGCCAGCGGGCGGGGGGACCCGAACACCGGAGAGCTGTTTTTT
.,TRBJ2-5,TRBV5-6,CASSDGNKETQYF,TGTGCCAGCAGCGACGGGAACAAAGAGACCCAGTACTTC
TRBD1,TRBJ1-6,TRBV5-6,CASSRRRTGRISYNSPLHF,TGTGCCAGCAGCCGAAGACGGACAGGGCGCATCTCCTATAATTCACCCCTCCACTTT
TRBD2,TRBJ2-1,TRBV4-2,CASSQERASGRNEQFF,TGTGCCAGCAGCCAAGAAAGGGCTAGCGGGAGAAATGAGCAGTTCTTC
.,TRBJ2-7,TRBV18,CASSHSVLGATYEQYF,TGTGCCAGCTCCCATTCAGTCCTGGGGGCGACCTACGAGCAGTACTTC